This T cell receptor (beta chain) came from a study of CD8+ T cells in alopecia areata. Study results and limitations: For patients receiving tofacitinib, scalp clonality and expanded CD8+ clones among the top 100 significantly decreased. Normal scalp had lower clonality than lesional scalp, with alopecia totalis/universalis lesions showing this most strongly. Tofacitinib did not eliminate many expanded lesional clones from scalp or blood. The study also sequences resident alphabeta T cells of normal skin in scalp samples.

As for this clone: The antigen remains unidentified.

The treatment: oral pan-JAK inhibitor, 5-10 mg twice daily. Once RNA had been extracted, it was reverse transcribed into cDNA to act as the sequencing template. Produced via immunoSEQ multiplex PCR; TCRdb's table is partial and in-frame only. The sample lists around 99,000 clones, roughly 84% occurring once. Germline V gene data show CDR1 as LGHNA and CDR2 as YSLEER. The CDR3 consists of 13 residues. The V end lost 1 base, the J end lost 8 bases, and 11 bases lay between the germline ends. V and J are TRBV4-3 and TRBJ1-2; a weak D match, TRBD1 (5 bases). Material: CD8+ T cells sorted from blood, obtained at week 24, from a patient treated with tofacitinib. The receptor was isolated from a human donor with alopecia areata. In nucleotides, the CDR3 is TGCGCCAGCAGCCAAGTTACAGGCGGCGGCTACACCTTC. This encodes CASSQVTGGGYTF.